These 7 T cell receptor beta chains came from one sample sequenced in a study of PD-1 blockade in mismatch repair-deficient tumors. Profiling relied on immunoSEQ multiplex PCR, and the TCRdb table lists in-frame clones only, not all of them. The table has 90,000 to 120,000 clones, 70% to 85% seen once; the top ten hold 6.3%. Sequencing was performed on peripheral blood, taken approximately 8 months after starting pembrolizumab. Receptors were obtained from an adult with mismatch repair-deficient cancer.

The J gene is TRBJ2-7, the V gene TRBV2; 7 positions match TRBD1. J lost 4 bases, V lost 4 bases, and 25 bases had no gene match. The CDR3 runs to 20 residues. Per the germline V gene, CDR1 is SNHLY and CDR2 is FYNNEI. The CDR3 DNA is TGTGCCAGCAGTGTATCACAAGGGTTTCGTCTAGGGGACAGACTATACGAGCAGTACTTC. It translates to CASSVSQGFRLGDRLYEQYF.

This chain uses TRBV28 with TRBJ2-7; TRBD2 aligns across 7 bases. Germline CDR1 is MDHEN and CDR2 is SYDVKM. Unmatched junction bases numbered 13, after V lost 10 bases and J lost 4 bases. This CDR3 contains 14 residues. The CDR3 DNA reads as TGTGCCACCCAACGGGGCGGGAGTAGTTACGAGCAGTACTTC. Protein product: CATQRGGSSYEQYF. Full variable domain (missing parts from reference TRBV28 and TRBJ2-7): DVKVTQSSRYLVKRTGEKVFLECVQDMDHENMFWYRQDPGLGLRLIYFSYDVKMKEKGDIPEGYSVSREKKERFSLILESASTNQTSMYLCATQRGGSSYEQYFGPGTRLTVT.

The chain carries TRBV6-1 and TRBJ1-2; TRBD1 matches 8 bases. CDR1 and CDR2 from the germline V gene are MNHNS and SASEGT. The CDR3 totals 13 residues. V dropped 4 bases and J dropped 6; count of bases not matched to a gene: 4. CDR3 sequence: CASSADRGDGYTF. The CDR3 DNA follows: TGTGCCAGCAGTGCCGACAGGGGTGATGGCTACACCTTC.

The V gene is TRBV4-1, the J gene TRBJ1-5; D is undetermined. Trimming pared 4 bases from V and 4 bases from J, leaving 8 bases between. Germline values: CDR1 MGHRA, CDR2 YSYEKL. This CDR3 has 13 amino acids. DNA for the CDR3: TGCGCCAGCAGCCCCCCGGGAAATCAGCCCCAGCATTTT. Translating gives CASSPPGNQPQHF.

The genes are TRBV16 and TRBJ1-1; D remains unclear. Germline assignment: CDR1 KGHSY and CDR2 FQNENV. The CDR3 sequence is 15 residues long. V lost 4 bases and J lost 7, with 19 bases in between. CDR3 sequence: CASSPPEGWFGEAFF. The DNA for the CDR3 is TGTGCCAGCAGCCCCCCAGAAGGATGGTTTGGTGAAGCTTTCTTT.

This clone qualifies as medium-sized. V usage is TRBV14 and J usage is TRBJ1-1, with D uncertain. CDR1 is SGHDN, CDR2 FVKESK, per germline. V shed 2 bases and J shed 6 bases, with 10 bases lying between them. The CDR3 consists of 13 residues. CDR3 in amino acids: CASSQSFWAEAFF. CDR3 DNA: TGTGCCAGCAGCCAATCTTTTTGGGCTGAAGCTTTCTTT.

The chain employs TRBV21-1 and TRBJ2-1; the table's D call TRBD2 went unverified against the DNA. TRBV21-1 is reported as a pseudogene. This CDR3 has 16 residues. DNA of the CDR3: TGTGCCAGCAGGGTAAATGTCGATAGCGGGAGCGATGAGCAGTTCTTC. Its translation: CASRVNVDSGSDEQFF.